One and the same sample provided the 31 T cell receptor beta chains below, sequenced in a study of shared clonotypes between healthy human individuals (dated by TCRdb to the early 2020s). The library was obtained by the immunoSEQ multiplex PCR assay. Held by TCRdb, this immuneACCESS table contains in-frame sequences only and omits some clones. Under half of the omission traces to an unresolved V gene where checked; the cause of the rest is unknown. The sample table records about 2.2 million clones; roughly 91% of these occur just once. The biggest ten clones account for about 1.8% of the sample. CD8 naive samples were CD45RO-negative cells positively selected for CCR7, giving a CD45RA+CCR7+ population that excluded TemRA cells. Sequencing was carried out using naive CD8+ T cells from PBMCs. The meaning of the sample's cell subset or site label: CD45RA+CCR7+. These receptors all stem from a man aged 18 to 35 in good health. Some clones in this sample may be carry-over from other donors' samples.

This chain connects TRBV28 to TRBJ1-3; D remains ambiguous. The V end lost 3 bases, the J end lost 4 bases, and 7 bases lay between the germline ends. Germline CDR1 MDHEN, CDR2 SYDVKM. The CDR3 contains 13 residues. The CDR3, as DNA: TGTGCCAGCAGTTTCGCCCGAGGAAACACCATATATTTT. As protein: CASSFARGNTIYF.

The rearrangement uses TRBV7-8 and TRBJ1-1, with D unclear. Between the trimmed V and J ends, which lost 5 bases and 1 base, there was a span of 20 bases. Germline V gene sequence: CDR1 SGHVS, CDR2 FQNEAQ. This CDR3 spans 17 amino acids. The CDR3 DNA sequence: TGTGCCAGCAGCCCCGATTGGCTGGGCCCAGAGAACACTGAAGCTTTCTTT. Translation: CASSPDWLGPENTEAFF.

The chain joins TRBV6-1 to TRBJ1-5; D gene ambiguous. The length of the CDR3 is 15 residues. Trimming left V 1 base short and J 5 bases short, with 12 bases between. The V gene's germline CDR1 is MNHNS and CDR2 SASEGT. The CDR3 spells CASSEGARQYQPQHF. The CDR3 nucleotides are TGTGCCAGCAGTGAAGGTGCCAGACAATATCAGCCCCAGCATTTT.

Concerning this clone: Other DNA sequences in this specimen translate into the identical CDR3. The gene calls are TRBV27 and TRBJ2-3, with no clear D. CDR1 is MNHEY, CDR2 SMNVEV, per germline (reference sequence). The V end lost 2 bases, the J end lost 2 bases, and 8 bases lay between the germline ends. This CDR3 has 14 residues. The CDR3 reads CASSLKTNTDTQYF. The CDR3 nucleotides read TGTGCCAGCAGTTTAAAGACGAACACAGATACGCAGTATTTT.

This clone was observed a single time. This chain connects TRBV27 to TRBJ1-4, with 8 bases fitting TRBD1. V shed 3 bases, J shed 7 bases, and the junction held 1 base outside the gene matches. Germline loops: CDR1 MNHEY, CDR2 SMNVEV (reference sequence). This CDR3 spans 13 amino acids. The CDR3 here is CASSFGQGEKLFF. CDR3 sequence (DNA): TGTGCCAGCAGTTTCGGACAGGGTGAAAAACTGTTTTTT.

This sequence joins TRBV27 and TRBJ2-3, with 9 bases that match TRBD1. There are 13 residues in the CDR3. Per germline, CDR1 MNHEY and CDR2 SMNVEV (reference sequence). J lost 4 bases, V lost 5 bases, and 1 base had no gene match. Here the CDR3 DNA reads TGTGCCAGCAGTACAGGGGGCCCAGATACGCAGTATTTT. Translation gives CASSTGGPDTQYF.

The rearrangement uses TRBV15 and TRBJ2-7, with 9 bases fitting TRBD1. The CDR3 has 16 residues. Germline assignment: CDR1 LNHNV and CDR2 YYDKDF (reference sequence). Unmatched junction bases numbered 7, after V lost 0 bases and J lost 4 bases. The chain's CDR3 is CATSRDRDRAPYEQYF. The DNA of the CDR3 is TGTGCCACCAGCAGAGATAGGGACAGGGCTCCTTACGAGCAGTACTTC.

As DNA, the CDR3 is TGTGCCACCAGCGCCCCGTCGGACAGTTTGGTCGGGGAGCAGTACTTC. This translates into CATSAPSDSLVGEQYF. The rearrangement joins TRBV15 to TRBJ2-7; D perhaps matches TRBD1 (6 bases). Trimming took 5 bases from V and 7 from J, leaving 24 bases between them. Germline V CDR1 and CDR2: LNHNV, YYDKDF (reference sequence). The CDR3 is 16 residues long.

The table lists this clone with a count of one. The chain is built from TRBV29-1 and TRBJ2-7, with 7 bases matching TRBD2. This CDR3 spans 12 amino acids. Germline V gene lookup returns CDR1 SQVTM and CDR2 ANQGSEA. Trimming at V came to 6 bases and at J to 3 bases, leaving 5 bases not matched to a gene. CDR3 DNA sequence: TGCAGCGTCGGGGACTACAACTACGAGCAGTACTTC. The encoded protein is CSVGDYNYEQYF.

This chain links TRBV7-2 with TRBJ1-3, with 11 nucleotides matching TRBD1. This CDR3 is built from 17 residues. V was clipped by 3 bases and J by 2 bases; unmatched bases: 6. Germline lookup yields CDR1 SGHTA and CDR2 FQGNSA. This CDR3 is CASSLIGQGAPGNTIYF. The CDR3 region has the DNA TGTGCCAGCAGCTTGATAGGACAGGGGGCTCCTGGAAACACCATATATTTT.

The chain employs TRBV11-2 and TRBJ2-7, with TRBD2 identical over 10 bases. CDR1 is SGHAT and CDR2 is FQNNGV in the germline V gene. J gave up 6 bases and V 0 bases, and 2 bases lay outside the gene matches. This CDR3 region has 14 residues. CDR3 sequence reads: CASSLDSGGSEQYF. In nucleotides, the CDR3 is TGTGCCAGCAGCTTAGATAGCGGGGGGTCCGAGCAGTACTTC.

Concerning this clone itself: The sample contains more than one DNA sequence encoding this CDR3. The chain recombines TRBV27 with TRBJ2-7; maybe TRBD1 (5 bases). CDR3 length: 13 residues. V was cut by 6 bases and J by 0 bases, with 9 bases left in between. Germline V gene lookup returns CDR1 MNHEY and CDR2 SMNVEV (reference sequence). The CDR3 region is CASSFGASYEQYF. The CDR3 nucleotides are TGTGCCAGCAGCTTTGGGGCCTCCTACGAGCAGTACTTC.

The chain uses TRBV7-9 and TRBJ2-2, with D perhaps matching TRBD2 (6 bases). CDR1 is SEHNR, CDR2 FQNEAQ, per germline (reference sequence). V was cut by 5 bases and J by 5 bases, with 12 bases left in between. The CDR3 totals 14 residues. CDR3 sequence (DNA): TGTGCCAGCAGCCCCATCGGGGGTACCGGGGAGCTGTTTTTT. It encodes CASSPIGGTGELFF. Combining the CDR3 with reference TRBV7-9 and TRBJ2-2 gives the whole variable domain DTGVSQNPRHKITKRGQNVTFRCDPISEHNRLYWYRQTLGQGPEFLTYFQNEAQLEKSRLLSDRFSAERPKGSFSTLEIQRTEQGDSAMYLCASSPIGGTGELFFGEGSRLTVL.

The chain employs TRBV19 and TRBJ2-7; 7 bases map to TRBD2. CDR1 is LNHDA and CDR2 is SQIVND in the germline V gene (reference sequence). V shed 2 bases and J 3 bases; nucleotides not matched to a gene: 7. The CDR3 contains 15 residues. CDR3 amino acids: CASSISSGEVYEQYF. The CDR3, as DNA: TGTGCCAGTAGTATATCTAGCGGAGAAGTCTACGAGCAGTACTTC. The variable domain in full, completed from reference TRBV19 and TRBJ2-7, reads DGGITQSPKYLFRKEGQNVTLSCEQNLNHDAMYWYRQDPGQGLRLIYYSQIVNDFQKGDIAEGYSVSREKKESFPLTVTSAQKNPTAFYLCASSISSGEVYEQYFGPGTRLTVT.

The rearrangement joins TRBV29-1 to TRBJ2-5; D gene uncertain. The CDR3 has 10 residues. Germline lookup yields CDR1 SQVTM and CDR2 ANQGSEA. V lost 4 bases and J lost 5, with 5 bases in between. CDR3 DNA sequence: TGCAGCGTTGTATGGGAGACCCAGTACTTC. It is translated as CSVVWETQYF.

The chain links TRBV19 to TRBJ1-1, with TRBD1 matching 7 bases. The germline gives CDR1 LNHDA, CDR2 SQIVND (reference sequence). Trimming took 7 bases from V and 1 from J; bases not matched to a gene: 9. The CDR3 has 15 residues. CDR3 nucleotides: TGTGCCAGTACTACATCGACAGGGCGGAACACTGAAGCTTTCTTT. Its protein is CASTTSTGRNTEAFF.

V gene TRBV9 combines with J gene TRBJ2-1; 9 bases are shared with TRBD1. The germline gives CDR1 SGDLS, CDR2 YYNGEE. V was pared by 3 bases and J by 6 bases, with 7 bases of the junction left unmatched. The CDR3 is made up of 15 amino acids. CDR3 loop: CASSEGQGPRNEQFF. As DNA, the CDR3 is TGTGCCAGCAGCGAGGGACAGGGCCCCCGCAATGAGCAGTTCTTC.

Regarding this clone: At the DNA level, this CDR3 is encoded by other sequences in the same sample as well. CDR3 in DNA: TGTGCCAGTAGTAGGGTTGGCACTGAAGCTTTCTTT. It is translated as CASSRVGTEAFF. This chain joins TRBV19 and TRBJ1-1; unclear D gene. The CDR3 loop spans 12 amino acids. The germline V gene encodes CDR1 LNHDA and CDR2 SQIVND (reference sequence). Trimming removed 4 bases at V and 4 bases at J, with 7 bases between. Full variable domain (remainder filled in from reference TRBV19 and TRBJ1-1): DGGITQSPKYLFRKEGQNVTLSCEQNLNHDAMYWYRQDPGQGLRLIYYSQIVNDFQKGDIAEGYSVSREKKESFPLTVTSAQKNPTAFYLCASSRVGTEAFFGQGTRLTVV.

The rearrangement joins TRBV5-4 to TRBJ2-7, with 9 positions matching TRBD1. Germline CDR1 is SGHNT and CDR2 is YYREEE (reference sequence). The CDR3 loop spans 13 amino acids. With 5 bases clipped from V and 3 bases from J, the junction kept 3 bases outside the gene matches. CDR3 residues: CASRPGQGYEQYF. In nucleotides, the CDR3 is TGTGCCAGCAGACCGGGACAGGGCTACGAGCAGTACTTC.

The chain uses TRBV4-1 and TRBJ1-1; 7 bases line up with TRBD1. Germline loops: CDR1 MGHRA, CDR2 YSYEKL. Trimming removed 3 bases from V and 5 bases from J; junction bases left unmatched: 9. The CDR3 extends over 15 amino acids. CDR3 in amino acids: CASSQWDRPHTEAFF. CDR3 DNA: TGCGCCAGCAGCCAGTGGGACAGACCCCATACTGAAGCTTTCTTT.

The chain employs TRBV7-8 and TRBJ1-2, with 7 bases matching TRBD1. V dropped 4 bases and J dropped 4; count of bases not matched to a gene: 3. Germline CDR1 and CDR2: SGHVS and FQNEAQ. The CDR3 has 13 amino acids. The CDR3 loop reads CASSSTGIYGYTF. In DNA, the CDR3 is TGTGCCAGCAGCTCGACAGGGATCTATGGCTACACCTTC. Using reference TRBV7-8 and TRBJ1-2 for the parts outside the CDR3, the full variable domain is GAGVSQSPRYKVAKRGQDVALRCDPISGHVSLFWYQQALGQGPEFLTYFQNEAQLDKSGLPSDRFFAERPEGSVSTLKIQRTQQEDSAVYLCASSSTGIYGYTFGSGTRLTVV.

The CDR3 loop reads CASSLGAQRVVDEKLFF. The CDR3 coding sequence is TGTGCCAGCAGTTTAGGGGCTCAGCGGGTCGTAGATGAAAAACTGTTTTTT. The chain employs TRBV28 and TRBJ1-4; tentatively, D is TRBD1 (5 bases). CDR3 length: 17 amino acids. Between the trimmed V and J ends, which lost 2 bases and 6 bases, there was a span of 19 bases. Germline CDR1 and CDR2: MDHEN and SYDVKM. Full variable domain (missing parts from reference TRBV28 and TRBJ1-4): DVKVTQSSRYLVKRTGEKVFLECVQDMDHENMFWYRQDPGLGLRLIYFSYDVKMKEKGDIPEGYSVSREKKERFSLILESASTNQTSMYLCASSLGAQRVVDEKLFFGSGTQLSVL.

The rearrangement joins TRBV21-1 to TRBJ2-7; the table's TRBD1 call for D was not verified on the DNA. TRBV21-1 represents a pseudogene. This CDR3 spans 17 amino acids. CDR3 residues: CASSTATQEGVSYEQYF. The CDR3 bases are TGTGCCAGCAGTACCGCAACCCAGGAAGGGGTCTCCTACGAGCAGTACTTC.

The rearrangement uses TRBV9 and TRBJ2-3; 9 bases are a match to TRBD2. V dropped 7 bases and J dropped 2; count of bases not matched to a gene: 8. Germline V lookup: CDR1 SGDLS, CDR2 YYNGEE. There are 15 residues in the CDR3. CDR3: CASGRASGITDTQYF. The CDR3 region has the DNA TGTGCCAGCGGTCGGGCTAGCGGGATCACAGATACGCAGTATTTT. The whole variable domain, remainder taken from reference TRBV9 and TRBJ2-3, is DSGVTQTPKHLITATGQRVTLRCSPRSGDLSVYWYQQSLDQGLQFLIQYYNGEERAKGNILERFSAQQFPDLHSELNLSSLELGDSALYFCASGRASGITDTQYFGPGTRLTVL.

The rearrangement links TRBV29-1 to TRBJ2-5; unclear D gene. TRBJ2-7 matches the DNA end more closely, so the J call is doubtful. CDR3 length equals 14 residues. Germline V gene data show CDR1 as SQVTM and CDR2 as ANQGSEA. The CDR3 nucleotides are TGCAGCGTTGAGCCGTCAGCGAGAGGCTACGAGCAGTACTTC. This gives the protein CSVEPSARGYEQYF.

The chain links TRBV7-9 to TRBJ2-7; TRBD2 agrees at 8 bases. Looked up from germline, CDR1 is SEHNR and CDR2 is FQNEAQ (reference sequence). The trim removed 7 bases at V and 3 bases at J, leaving 2 bases unmatched. This CDR3 is 12 amino acids long. The CDR3 region has the DNA TGTGCCAGCACCCGGGGGGGCTACGAGCAGTACTTC. Protein sequence: CASTRGGYEQYF.

V is TRBV2 and J is TRBJ1-4, with D possibly being TRBD1 (6 bases). The CDR3 runs to 13 residues. V was trimmed by 3 bases and J by 5 bases, leaving 7 bases between them. The V gene's germline CDR1 is SNHLY and CDR2 FYNNEI. The CDR3 region is CASSEGANEKLFF. The CDR3 nucleotides read TGTGCCAGCAGTGAGGGGGCGAATGAAAAACTGTTTTTT.

The CDR3 sequence is CASSFRRNEQFF. The CDR3 bases are TGTGCCAGCAGCTTCCGGCGCAATGAGCAGTTCTTC. The rearrangement links TRBV13 to TRBJ2-1; D gene uncertain. The CDR3 has 12 residues. V was trimmed by 3 bases and J by 6 bases, leaving 6 bases between them. Germline V gene data show CDR1 as PRHDT and CDR2 as FYEKMQ (reference sequence).

The CDR3 here is CASSPDSRNQPQHF. The CDR3 nucleotides are TGTGCCAGCTCACCTGACAGCCGCAATCAGCCCCAGCATTTT. The genes are TRBV18 and TRBJ1-5; perhaps TRBD1 as D (5 bases). V shed 3 bases and J shed 2 bases, with 8 bases lying between them. Germline CDR1 is KGHSH and CDR2 is LQKENI. The CDR3 has 14 amino acids. Full variable domain (rest looked up from reference TRBV18 and TRBJ1-5): NAGVMQNPRHLVRRRGQEARLRCSPMKGHSHVYWYRQLPEEGLKFMVYLQKENIIDESGMPKERFSAEFPKEGPSILRIQQVVRGDSAAYFCASSPDSRNQPQHFGDGTRLSIL.

The chain employs TRBV9 and TRBJ1-3; 8 nucleotides align to TRBD1. Germline V CDR1 and CDR2: SGDLS, YYNGEE. This CDR3 comprises 16 residues. J lost 0 bases, V lost 3 bases, and 5 bases had no gene match. DNA of the CDR3: TGTGCCAGCAGCGAGAGGACAGGGAGCTCTGGAAACACCATATATTTT. It is translated as CASSERTGSSGNTIYF.

As concerns this clone: The same CDR3 also results from other DNA sequences found in this sample. V usage is TRBV5-6 and J usage is TRBJ1-1, with no clear D. The CDR3 has 12 amino acids. The germline CDR1 and CDR2 sequences are SGHDT and YYEEEE. V was cut by 0 bases and J by 4 bases, with 4 bases left in between. CDR3 sequence: CASSLVGTEAFF. The CDR3 DNA reads TGTGCCAGCAGCTTGGTGGGCACTGAAGCTTTCTTT.